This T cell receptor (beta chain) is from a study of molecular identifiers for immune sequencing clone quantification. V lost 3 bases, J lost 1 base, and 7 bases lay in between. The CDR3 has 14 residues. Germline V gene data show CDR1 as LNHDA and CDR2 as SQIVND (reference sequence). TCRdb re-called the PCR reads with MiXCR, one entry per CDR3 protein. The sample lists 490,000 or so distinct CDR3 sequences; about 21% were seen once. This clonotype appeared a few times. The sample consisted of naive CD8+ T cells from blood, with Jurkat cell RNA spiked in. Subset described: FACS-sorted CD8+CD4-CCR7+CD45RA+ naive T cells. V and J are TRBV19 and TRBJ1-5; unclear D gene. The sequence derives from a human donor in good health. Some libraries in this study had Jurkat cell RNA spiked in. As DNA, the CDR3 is TGTGCCAGTAGTATTACAAGCAGCAATCAGCCCCAGCATTTT. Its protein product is CASSITSSNQPQHF. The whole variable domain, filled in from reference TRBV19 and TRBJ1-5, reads DGGITQSPKYLFRKEGQNVTLSCEQNLNHDAMYWYRQDPGQGLRLIYYSQIVNDFQKGDIAEGYSVSREKKESFPLTVTSAQKNPTAFYLCASSITSSNQPQHFGDGTRLSIL.